This T cell receptor beta chain originates from a study of control samples from healthy donors and cancer patients. Method: immunoSEQ multiplex PCR; TCRdb's copy keeps in-frame clones and lacks some. The sample yields roughly 40,000 clones, less than 90% seen once. V shed 0 bases and J 8 bases; nucleotides not matched to a gene: 10. This CDR3 is 17 amino acids long. Germline V gene lookup returns CDR1 LGHNA and CDR2 YSLEER. This chain uses TRBV4-3 with TRBJ2-1, with 10 bases matching TRBD2. The sequenced sample was blood. The TCR was taken from a man in his sixties in good health. CDR3: CASSQDISSGGAYEQFF. CDR3 nucleotide sequence: TGCGCCAGCAGCCAAGATATTAGCAGCGGGGGGGCTTATGAGCAGTTCTTC.